The rows below give T cell receptor beta chains drawn from one sample of a study of control samples from healthy donors and cancer patients. Profiling relied on immunoSEQ multiplex PCR, and the TCRdb table lists in-frame clones only, not all of them. The repertoire holds some 130,000 clones, with around nine tenths as singletons. Specimen: blood. The receptors were sampled from a man between 18 and 29 years old in good health. The CDR3 runs from the conserved cysteine through the conserved F or W. Fields, in order: CDR3 length, V gene, clone size, J gene, D gene, CDR3 protein, CDR3 DNA. The D gene is left open where the match is weak. A clone size is listed for some rows: how often the clone was seen (once, few, many), or a class if it is expanded.

18,TRBV7-9,-,TRBJ2-1,TRBD2,CASSLGWWLAGGYNEQFF,TGTGCCAGCAGCTTGGGGTGGTGGCTAGCGGGGGGATACAATGAGCAGTTCTTC
15,TRBV19,-,TRBJ2-6,-,CASHTRGAGANVLTF,TGTGCCAGCCACACCCGAGGGGCTGGGGCCAACGTCCTGACTTTC
15,TRBV11-1,-,TRBJ2-3,-,CASSRTVQGTDTQYF,TGTGCCAGCAGCCGGACAGTCCAAGGCACAGATACGCAGTATTTT
15,TRBV3-1/TRBV3-2,-,TRBJ2-7,-,CASSQGRGITYEQYF,TGTGCCAGCAGCCAAGGAAGGGGCATCACTTACGAGCAGTACTTC
11,TRBV12-3/TRBV12-4,-,TRBJ2-7,-,CASSFGYEQYF,TGTGCCAGCAGTTTCGGGTACGAGCAGTACTTC
15,TRBV6-5,-,TRBJ2-1,TRBD2,CASSPTSGSYNEQFF,TGTGCCAGCAGTCCAACTAGCGGGAGTTACAATGAGCAGTTCTTC
15,TRBV4-3,-,TRBJ2-5,-,CASSQDSSSEETQYF,TGCGCCAGCAGCCAAGATAGTAGTTCTGAGGAGACCCAGTACTTC
14,TRBV2,once,TRBJ1-5,-,CASSADQGFQPQHF,TGTGCCAGCAGTGCAGACCAGGGTTTCCAGCCCCAGCATTTT
15,TRBV4-2,-,TRBJ2-1,-,CASSLGRDLGVEQFF,TGTGCCAGCAGCCTGGGACGGGACCTAGGTGTTGAGCAGTTCTTC
12,TRBV12-3/TRBV12-4,-,TRBJ1-1,-,CASSPMNTEAFF,TGTGCCAGCAGCCCCATGAACACTGAAGCTTTCTTT
14,TRBV7-3,-,TRBJ2-5,-,CASSLAFGSETQYF,TGTGCCAGCAGCTTAGCCTTTGGTTCGGAGACCCAGTACTTC
18,TRBV7-9,-,TRBJ2-2,TRBD2,CASSLTSGGAPNTGELFF,TGTGCCAGCAGCTTGACTAGCGGGGGTGCCCCTAACACCGGGGAGCTGTTTTTT
16,TRBV14,-,TRBJ2-1,TRBD2,CASSQDPAGEYNEQFF,TGTGCCAGCAGCCAAGATCCAGCGGGGGAATACAATGAGCAGTTCTTC
15,TRBV3-1/TRBV3-2,-,TRBJ2-7,TRBD1,CASSKGTGASYEQYF,TGTGCCAGCAGCAAAGGGACAGGAGCCTCCTACGAGCAGTACTTC
17,TRBV27,-,TRBJ2-4,TRBD1,CASSFQGAGRGKNIQYF,TGTGCCAGCAGTTTTCAGGGGGCAGGGCGAGGCAAAAACATTCAGTACTTC
15,TRBV30,-,TRBJ2-7,-,CAWRPSGPTVGEQYF,TGTGCCTGGAGACCTTCAGGGCCCACGGTGGGCGAGCAGTACTTC
15,TRBV2,-,TRBJ1-3,-,CASSEGLASGNTIYF,TGTGCCAGCAGTGAGGGTCTGGCCTCTGGAAACACCATATATTTT
13,TRBV12-3/TRBV12-4,-,TRBJ2-6,-,CASTDSGANVLTF,TGTGCCAGCACCGACTCTGGGGCCAACGTCCTGACTTTC
14,TRBV13,-,TRBJ1-5,-,CASSLFGGRQPQHF,TGTGCCAGCAGCTTATTCGGGGGGCGTCAGCCCCAGCATTTT
14,TRBV30,-,TRBJ1-2,-,CAWSVNTPNYGYTF,TGTGCCTGGAGTGTTAATACACCAAACTATGGCTACACCTTC
17,TRBV6-4,-,TRBJ2-1,TRBD2,CASPGTSGGAGRGEQFF,TGTGCCTCCCCCGGGACTAGCGGGGGGGCCGGAAGAGGGGAGCAGTTCTTC
11,TRBV9,-,TRBJ1-2,-,CASSGLYGYTF,TGTGCCAGCAGCGGTCTCTATGGCTACACCTTC
15,TRBV7-2,-,TRBJ2-1,TRBD2,CASILSGGAWNEQFF,TGTGCCAGCATCTTAAGCGGGGGGGCCTGGAATGAGCAGTTCTTC
14,TRBV19,-,TRBJ1-5,TRBD1,CASSIGTGEQPQHF,TGTGCCAGTAGTATAGGGACAGGAGAACAGCCCCAGCATTTT
15,TRBV28,-,TRBJ1-4,-,CASRQGGFPYEKLFF,TGTGCCAGCAGACAAGGGGGTTTCCCCTATGAAAAACTGTTTTTT
14,TRBV5-1,few,TRBJ1-1,-,CASSLDNSNTEAFF,TGCGCCAGCAGCCTGGACAACTCCAACACTGAAGCTTTCTTT
13,TRBV5-1,-,TRBJ2-3,-,CASSSGSTDTQYF,TGCGCCAGCAGCAGCGGGAGCACAGATACGCAGTATTTT
13,TRBV6-5,-,TRBJ2-2,-,CASTPATGGELFF,TGTGCCAGCACCCCCGCAACCGGCGGGGAGCTGTTTTTT
14,TRBV10-1,-,TRBJ2-5,-,CASSEGPAEETQYF,TGCGCCAGCAGTGAGGGTCCGGCCGAGGAGACCCAGTACTTC
16,TRBV10-3,-,TRBJ1-1,TRBD1,CAISNLGQGERTEAFF,TGTGCCATCAGCAACTTGGGACAGGGGGAGCGTACTGAAGCTTTCTTT
14,TRBV24-1,-,TRBJ2-2,-,CATSEARNTGELFF,TGTGCCACCAGTGAGGCCCGAAACACCGGGGAGCTGTTTTTT
14,TRBV6-1,once,TRBJ1-6,TRBD1,CASREDRGDSPLHF,TGTGCCAGCAGAGAAGACAGGGGTGATTCACCCCTCCACTTT
16,TRBV6-1,-,TRBJ1-5,-,CASSEVGGGGNQPQHF,TGTGCCAGCAGCGAAGTGGGGGGCGGGGGCAATCAGCCCCAGCATTTT
16,TRBV2,-,TRBJ1-6,-,CASRGVLGFYNSPLHF,TGTGCCAGCAGGGGGGTTCTGGGCTTCTATAATTCACCCCTCCACTTT
14,TRBV3-1/TRBV3-2,-,TRBJ2-7,-,CASSQDTTSYEQYF,TGTGCCAGCAGCCAAGATACTACCTCCTACGAGCAGTACTTC
14,TRBV2,once,TRBJ1-5,-,CASSDTDSNQPQHF,TGTGCCAGCAGTGATACAGATAGCAATCAGCCCCAGCATTTT
18,TRBV28,-,TRBJ1-3,-,CASSWGFGMKFSGNTIYF,TGTGCCAGCAGTTGGGGCTTCGGGATGAAGTTCTCTGGAAACACCATATATTTT
10,TRBV30,-,TRBJ1-2,TRBD1,CAWSGTGNTF,TGTGCCTGGAGCGGGACAGGAAACACCTTC
13,TRBV6-5,-,TRBJ1-1,-,CASAAVMNTEAFF,TGTGCCAGCGCTGCAGTAATGAACACTGAAGCTTTCTTT
16,TRBV6-4,-,TRBJ1-3,-,CASSVVLAFSGNTIYF,TGTGCCAGCAGTGTGGTCCTCGCCTTCTCTGGAAACACCATATATTTT
15,TRBV28,-,TRBJ1-2,-,CASSLGPREGYGYTF,TGTGCCAGCAGTTTAGGGCCCAGAGAGGGTTATGGCTACACCTTC
13,TRBV25-1,-,TRBJ2-1,-,CASSEVAGTAEFF,TGTGCCAGCAGTGAAGTGGCCGGGACCGCCGAGTTCTTC
9,TRBV23-1,-,TRBJ1-2,-,CARKGPVTF,TGCGCCAGAAAGGGGCCCGTGACCTTC
13,TRBV6-7,-,TRBJ1-2,-,CASSYSIGYGYTF,TGTGCCAGCAGTTACTCGATAGGCTATGGCTACACCTTC
16,TRBV29-1,-,TRBJ1-3,TRBD1,CSVGGGAGGSGNTIYF,TGCAGCGTTGGAGGGGGCGCGGGGGGCTCTGGAAACACCATATATTTT
15,TRBV27,-,TRBJ2-3,-,CASSLSSRFPDTQYF,TGTGCCAGCAGTTTATCGAGTCGTTTCCCAGATACGCAGTATTTT
14,TRBV3-1/TRBV3-2,-,TRBJ2-5,-,CASSRRALQETQYF,TGTGCCAGCAGCCGACGGGCGCTCCAAGAGACCCAGTACTTC
17,TRBV7-2,-,TRBJ2-5,TRBD2,CASSQGLAGGPQETQYF,TGTGCCAGCAGCCAAGGACTAGCGGGAGGTCCCCAAGAGACCCAGTACTTC
15,TRBV19,-,TRBJ1-1,-,CASSGNSLTGTEAFF,TGTGCCAGTAGCGGTAACAGCCTTACGGGGACTGAAGCTTTCTTT
16,TRBV6-1,-,TRBJ1-3,-,CASSAGPTVSGNTIYF,TGTGCCAGCAGTGCAGGTCCGACAGTCTCTGGAAACACCATATATTTT
14,TRBV7-7,-,TRBJ2-1,TRBD2,CASSRSGGYNEQFF,TGTGCTAGCAGCAGGAGCGGGGGCTACAATGAGCAGTTCTTC
12,TRBV11-2,-,TRBJ2-1,-,CASDRIGNEQFF,TGTGCCAGCGACCGGATTGGCAATGAGCAGTTCTTC
11,TRBV6-5,once,TRBJ2-5,-,CASRNEETQYF,TGTGCCAGCAGAAACGAAGAGACCCAGTACTTC
17,TRBV5-1,few,TRBJ2-7,TRBD2,CASSPGTSGGPSYEQYF,TGCGCCAGCAGCCCCGGGACTAGCGGGGGGCCCTCCTACGAGCAGTACTTC
11,TRBV20-1,-,TRBJ2-1,TRBD1,CSATQGNEQFF,TGCAGTGCGACACAGGGGAATGAGCAGTTCTTC